The 17 T cell receptor beta chains below were found in one sample sequenced in a study of T-cell memory formation after mild COVID-19. TCRdb independently ran MiXCR on the 5' RACE reads; one entry per CDR3 protein. The sample holds about 400,000 distinct CDR3 sequences, 13% to 15% seen once. Material: PBMCs or a T cell subset sorted from them (not recorded which). These receptors came from a man between 18 and 29 years old who had mild COVID-19 (a few samples of this study predate the infection). Cell type and time point are not known.

The J gene is TRBJ1-1, the V gene TRBV4-3; a weak D match, TRBD1 (6 bases). Trimming pared 0 bases from V and 2 bases from J, leaving 7 bases between. Germline CDR1 reads LGHNA; CDR2 reads YSLEER. This CDR3 has 14 amino acids. The CDR3: CASSQEDSNTEAFF. CDR3 nucleotides: TGCGCCAGCAGCCAAGAGGACAGTAACACTGAAGCTTTCTTT.

This rearrangement joins TRBV3-1 to TRBJ2-5, with D unclear. This CDR3 contains 13 residues. Germline CDR1 reads LGHDT; CDR2 reads YNNKEL (reference sequence). V lost 4 bases and J 5 bases, leaving 11 bases between the germline ends. The CDR3, as DNA: TGTGCCAGCAGCCGAACCAAACAGGAGACCCAGTACTTC. It codes for CASSRTKQETQYF.

This clonotype was counted between two and nine times. This chain links TRBV3-1 with TRBJ2-3, with a possible D match to TRBD2 (6 bases). Germline loops: CDR1 LGHDT, CDR2 YNNKEL (reference sequence). V was cut by 1 base and J by 0 bases, with 14 bases left in between. The CDR3 consists of 17 residues. This CDR3 is CASSQVLGGASTDTQYF. The DNA of the CDR3 is TGTGCCAGCAGCCAAGTACTCGGAGGGGCTAGCACAGATACGCAGTATTTT.

This clonotype was counted between two and nine times. This chain joins TRBV7-2 and TRBJ2-5; 8 bases agree with TRBD1. Per germline, CDR1 SGHTA and CDR2 FQGNSA. Trimming at V came to 4 bases and at J to 5 bases, leaving 9 bases not matched to a gene. The CDR3 contains 15 residues. This chain's CDR3 is CASSWTGYGQETQYF. The CDR3 DNA reads TGTGCCAGCAGCTGGACAGGGTATGGGCAGGAGACCCAGTACTTC. The complete variable domain, with remaining parts taken from reference TRBV7-2 and TRBJ2-5, reads GAGVSQSPSNKVTEKGKDVELRCDPISGHTALYWYRQSLGQGLEFLIYFQGNSAPDKSGLPSDRFSAERTGGSVSTLTIQRTQQEDSAVYLCASSWTGYGQETQYFGPGTRLLVL.

The V gene is TRBV12-3 or TRBV12-4, the J gene TRBJ2-1; tentative D call: TRBD1 (5 bases). The CDR3 sequence is 13 residues long. The V end lost 6 bases, the J end lost 5 bases, and 11 bases lay between the germline ends. CDR3 residues: CASRTQADNEQFF. The CDR3 DNA reads TGTGCCAGCAGAACACAGGCGGACAATGAGCAGTTCTTC.

The table lists this clonotype with a few counts. The chain employs TRBV5-1 and TRBJ2-1, with D possibly being TRBD2 (6 bases). CDR3 length equals 14 residues. The V end lost 3 bases, the J end lost 10 bases, and 17 bases lay between the germline ends. Germline assignment: CDR1 SGHRS and CDR2 YFSETQ. The CDR3 here is CASSSEPSASEQFF. CDR3 coding DNA: TGCGCCAGCAGCTCGGAACCTAGCGCAAGCGAGCAGTTCTTC. The whole variable domain, filled in from reference TRBV5-1 and TRBJ2-1, reads KAGVTQTPRYLIKTRGQQVTLSCSPISGHRSVSWYQQTPGQGLQFLFEYFSETQRNKGNFPGRFSGRQFSNSRSEMNVSTLELGDSALYLCASSSEPSASEQFFGPGTRLTVL.

The rearrangement links TRBV7-2 to TRBJ1-5; unclear D gene. CDR1 SGHTA and CDR2 FQGNSA come from the germline V gene. V was trimmed by 5 bases and J by 6 bases, leaving 20 bases between them. The CDR3 has 16 amino acids. DNA for the CDR3: TGTGCCAGCAGCCCCGCCCCGCGTACCCTCGGTCAGCCCCAGCATTTT. Amino acid sequence: CASSPAPRTLGQPQHF.

The chain employs TRBV4-2 and TRBJ1-5; weak D call: TRBD1 (6 bases). V lost 3 bases and J lost 2, with 14 bases in between. The CDR3 contains 16 residues. CDR1 and CDR2 (germline): LGHNA, YNFKEQ. CDR3 nucleotides: TGTGCCAGCAGCCAGACAGGTAGATCGGGCAATCAGCCCCAGCATTTT. It translates to CASSQTGRSGNQPQHF.

This clonotype has just a few counts. The chain is built from TRBV12-3 or TRBV12-4 and TRBJ2-7; D perhaps matches TRBD1 (5 bases). Between the trimmed V and J ends, which lost 3 bases and 6 bases, there was a span of 21 bases. This CDR3 is built from 16 residues. DNA of the CDR3: TGTGCCAGCAGTTTTGGGGCCTTGCAGGGAATTAGCGAGCAGTACGTC. Translation: CASSFGALQGISEQYV.

This clonotype came up a few times. CDR3 in amino acids: CASSPDAGVTDTQYF. The CDR3 nucleotides are TGCGCCAGCAGCCCCGACGCGGGGGTGACAGATACGCAGTATTTT. This chain links TRBV5-1 with TRBJ2-3; 7 bases map to TRBD2. Germline CDR1 is SGHRS and CDR2 is YFSETQ. This CDR3 region has 15 residues. V shed 4 bases and J 3 bases; nucleotides not matched to a gene: 8.

This clonotype turned up a few times. The chain carries TRBV5-1 and TRBJ2-2; 10 nucleotides agree with TRBD2. V gave up 4 bases and J gave up 2 bases; unmatched junction bases: 5. In germline, CDR1 is SGHRS, CDR2 YFSETQ. The CDR3 contains 16 residues. The chain's CDR3 is CASSTIAGGNTGELFF. Written as DNA, the CDR3 is TGCGCCAGCAGCACGATAGCGGGGGGCAACACCGGGGAGCTGTTTTTT.

This clonotype was found a few times. The chain employs TRBV18 and TRBJ2-7; 9 bases fit TRBD1. The germline V gene encodes CDR1 KGHSH and CDR2 LQKENI. The junction had 0 bases not matched to a gene; V was cut back by 5 bases and J by 4 bases. There are 12 residues in the CDR3. The CDR3 coding sequence is TGTGCCAGCTCAGGACAGGGGTACGAGCAGTACGTC. Translation gives CASSGQGYEQYV.

This clonotype was seen a few times. This chain links TRBV6-5 with TRBJ2-7, with D perhaps matching TRBD1 (6 bases). V was cut by 6 bases and J by 4 bases, with 13 bases left in between. From germline, CDR1 is MNHEY and CDR2 SVGAGI. This CDR3 comprises 13 residues. The CDR3 DNA follows: TGTGCCAGCAGAACGGGACAACCTTACGAGCAGTACTTC. Its protein is CASRTGQPYEQYF.

A remark on this clonotype: Germline and junction disagree at one end, which may indicate a read error. The chain uses TRBV27 and TRBJ2-2; D tentatively reads TRBD1 or TRBD2 (5 bases each). The CDR3 totals 16 residues. CDR1 MNHEY and CDR2 SMNVEV come from the germline V gene (reference sequence). The CDR3 loop is CASSLFTGTPNTGELF. In DNA form, the CDR3 reads TGTGCCAGCAGTTTATTTACGGGGACCCCTAACACCGGGGAGCTGTTT.

This clonotype was observed at least ten times. The chain couples TRBV5-1 to TRBJ2-2; 8 nucleotides agree with TRBD1. CDR1 and CDR2 (germline): SGHRS, YFSETQ. This CDR3 contains 16 residues. Trimming at V came to 0 bases and at J to 4 bases, leaving 5 bases not matched to a gene. The CDR3 protein is CASSLDRGLTTGELFF. CDR3 bases: TGCGCCAGCAGCTTGGACAGGGGGTTAACCACCGGGGAGCTGTTTTTT.

This clonotype came up a few times. One end of the junction is discordant with germline, which a read error may explain. This chain connects TRBV6-5 to TRBJ1-1, with TRBD1 as a possible D gene (6 bases). Germline CDR1 MNHEY, CDR2 SVGAGI. The CDR3 totals 14 residues. For the CDR3, the DNA is TGTGCCAGCAGTCCCCGACAGGCTTACACTGAAGCTTCCTTT. Protein: CASSPRQAYTEASF.

Worth noting for this clonotype: This CDR3 is missing its conserved last phenylalanine or tryptophan, likely due to a read error. The chain recombines TRBV9 with TRBJ2-5; 8 nucleotides match TRBD2. Germline-derived CDR1 and CDR2 are SGDLS and YYNGEE. This CDR3 has 16 amino acids. Trimming cost V 3 bases and J 5 bases; bases outside gene matches: 12. The CDR3 sequence is CASSGLGSGVHETQYI. CDR3 DNA sequence: TGTGCCAGCAGCGGCTTAGGTAGCGGGGTTCACGAGACCCAGTACATC.